This T cell receptor beta chain originates from a study of CD8+CD57+ T cells in acquired aplastic anemia. Overall study: Mean yield of DNA from sorted CD4+ and CD8+ cells was approximately 3 ug. Healthy donor CD4+ cell samples had a mean of approximately 10 million reads. Findings of the study overall: Patients and controls had in common approximately 29 CD8+ CDR3 sequences. Patients were compared with controls for CD8+ Simpson's diversity, and no significant difference emerged.

The ends were cut back, 0 bases at V and 10 bases at J, with 10 bases in the middle. CDR1 and CDR2 from the germline V gene are LGHNA and YNFKEQ. CDR3 length: 12 residues. This clonotype was observed at least ten times. Its target is not known. According to the study, genomic DNA was the template for TCR beta VDJ and CDR3 profiling. TCRdb independently ran MiXCR on the reads; one entry per CDR3 protein. The data contain over 150,000 distinct CDR3 sequences, about 48% of them singletons. What was sequenced was sorted CD4+, CD8+, or CD8+CD57+ T cells (not recorded which) from PBMCs. The TCR was taken from a human donor in good health. The chain combines TRBV4-2 with TRBJ2-7; the D is unclear. CDR3 in amino acids: CASSQDGLHQYF. The CDR3 nucleotides read TGTGCCAGCAGCCAAGATGGGCTCCACCAGTACTTC.